Each of the 20 T cell receptor beta chains below was sequenced from the same sample in a study of CD8+ T cells in alopecia areata. Sequencing templates came from extracted RNA that was reverse transcribed into cDNA. Measured with immunoSEQ multiplex PCR; TCRdb has only the in-frame clones, and not every one. The sample lists about 160,000 clones; about three fifths were seen once. The treatment here: oral pan-JAK inhibitor, 5-10 mg twice daily. The starting material was CD4+ T cells sorted from blood, obtained at week 4, from a patient treated with tofacitinib. The receptors stem from a human donor with alopecia areata.

This chain joins TRBV5-5 and TRBJ2-5; perhaps TRBD1 as D (6 bases). V lost 1 base and J 5 bases, leaving 6 bases between the germline ends. The CDR3 length is 12 residues. Germline values: CDR1 SGHKS, CDR2 YYEKEE (reference sequence). The chain's CDR3 is CASSLRGETQYF. CDR3 coding DNA: TGTGCCAGCAGCTTGAGGGGGGAGACCCAGTACTTC.

This chain links TRBV10-3 with TRBJ2-3; TRBD2 agrees at 10 bases. Trimming removed 6 bases from V and 4 bases from J; junction bases left unmatched: 22. Germline-derived CDR1 and CDR2 are ENHRY and SYGVKD. The CDR3 loop spans 20 amino acids. CDR3 region: CAISVSRGLAGAPVSDTQYF. The CDR3 DNA reads TGTGCCATCAGCGTGAGTCGGGGGCTAGCGGGGGCGCCGGTCTCAGATACGCAGTATTTT.

This clone came up once. The chain links TRBV7-3 to TRBJ2-7, with 8 bases identical to TRBD1. The junction had 9 bases not matched to a gene; V was cut back by 5 bases and J by 3 bases. CDR1 and CDR2 (germline): SGHTA, FQGTGA. The CDR3 sequence is 15 residues long. The CDR3 spells CASSRSGTGYYEQYF. CDR3 in DNA: TGTGCCAGCAGCCGATCCGGGACAGGCTACTACGAGCAGTACTTC. The variable domain in full, with the rest retrieved from reference TRBV7-3 and TRBJ2-7, is GAGVSQTPSNKVTEKGKYVELRCDPISGHTALYWYRQSLGQGPEFLIYFQGTGAADDSGLPNDRFFAVRPEGSVSTLKIQRTERGDSAVYLCASSRSGTGYYEQYFGPGTRLTVT.

V and J are TRBV23-1 and TRBJ1-5, with D possibly TRBD1 on 6 matching bases. TRBV23-1 is assigned to the ORF class and has an uncertain function. V gave up 6 bases and J gave up 6 bases, with 15 bases separating them. This CDR3 spans 14 amino acids. In DNA form, the CDR3 reads TGCGCCAGCAGCTCATGGCAGGACAGTCAGCCCCAGCATTTT. As protein: CASSSWQDSQPQHF.

The chain recombines TRBV29-1 with TRBJ1-1; 8 positions match TRBD1. CDR1 and CDR2 (germline): SQVTM, ANQGSEA. CDR3 length: 12 residues. V lost 6 bases and J lost 7; bases outside the gene matches: 7. CDR3 residues: CSVVRGQGEAFF. The CDR3 DNA is TGCAGCGTCGTCAGGGGGCAGGGTGAAGCTTTCTTT. Full variable domain (remainder filled in from reference TRBV29-1 and TRBJ1-1): SAVISQKPSRDICQRGTSLTIQCQVDSQVTMMFWYRQQPGQSLTLIATANQGSEATYESGFVIDKFPISRPNLTFSTLTVSNMSPEDSSIYLCSVVRGQGEAFFGQGTRLTVV.

The chain combines TRBV5-1 with TRBJ2-7; either TRBD1 or TRBD2 may supply D (5 bases each). Trimming stripped 2 bases from V and 2 bases from J, with 14 bases between. CDR1 and CDR2 (germline): SGHRS, YFSETQ. The length of the CDR3 is 15 residues. The CDR3 is CASSLFRDGTYEQYF. For the CDR3, the DNA is TGCGCCAGCAGCTTATTCCGGGACGGGACCTACGAGCAGTACTTC.

This rearrangement joins TRBV5-4 to TRBJ1-6; TRBD1 aligns across 9 bases. The germline V gene has CDR1 SGHNT and CDR2 YYREEE (reference sequence). Trimming cost V 0 bases and J 6 bases; bases outside gene matches: 1. The CDR3 is 15 amino acids. The CDR3 loop reads CASSLGTGVNSPLHF. CDR3 nucleotides: TGTGCCAGCAGCTTGGGGACAGGGGTTAATTCACCCCTCCACTTT.

The genes are TRBV4-1 and TRBJ1-2; D unresolved. Germline CDR1 MGHRA, CDR2 YSYEKL. Between the trimmed V and J ends, which lost 3 bases and 2 bases, there was a span of 10 bases. This CDR3 contains 14 residues. The CDR3 DNA follows: TGCGCCAGCAGCCACGATCCCCGGAACTATGGCTACACCTTC. This translates into CASSHDPRNYGYTF.

This chain links TRBV7-2 with TRBJ1-1; 9 bases map to TRBD1. Germline CDR1 SGHTA, CDR2 FQGNSA. The CDR3 extends over 18 amino acids. J was trimmed by 1 base and V by 5 bases; bases with no gene match: 14. The CDR3 DNA reads as TGTGCCAGCAGCAGCTCGGGGGGACAGGGACGTTGGAACACTGAAGCTTTCTTT. Translated: CASSSSGGQGRWNTEAFF.

This rearrangement joins TRBV2 to TRBJ2-7; 9 bases map to TRBD1. Looked up from germline, CDR1 is SNHLY and CDR2 is FYNNEI. The CDR3 loop spans 13 amino acids. After removal of 5 bases from V and 2 bases from J, the junction contained 1 base not matched to a gene. The CDR3 region has the DNA TGTGCCAGCAGTTGGGACAGGGCCTACGAGCAGTACTTC. Translating gives CASSWDRAYEQYF.

This chain links TRBV13 with TRBJ1-6; D perhaps matches TRBD1 (5 bases). V lost 2 bases and J lost 6, with 11 bases in between. CDR3 length equals 15 residues. Per germline, CDR1 PRHDT and CDR2 FYEKMQ (reference sequence). CDR3 DNA: TGTGCCAGCAGCTTACGGGGACCGGGTAATTCACCCCTCCACTTT. It codes for CASSLRGPGNSPLHF.

This clone was counted once. The genes are TRBV10-3 and TRBJ1-6, with D perhaps TRBD1 (5 bases). Germline V gene sequence: CDR1 ENHRY, CDR2 SYGVKD. Trimming shortened V by 2 bases and J by 8 bases, and 10 bases separated the two germline ends. This CDR3 region has 14 residues. The DNA of the CDR3 is TGTGCCATCAGTGAGCGGGGGACGGATTCACCCCTCCACTTT. This codes for CAISERGTDSPLHF.

This sequence joins TRBV13 and TRBJ1-1; D is undetermined. This CDR3 region has 15 residues. CDR1 PRHDT and CDR2 FYEKMQ come from the germline V gene (reference sequence). Trimming left V 4 bases short and J 4 bases short, with 16 bases between. CDR3 in DNA: TGTGCCAGCAGCTCACCTCGGGCGGGCGGCACTGAAGCTTTCTTT. This translates into CASSSPRAGGTEAFF.

The chain employs TRBV5-1 and TRBJ1-5; D is uncertain. With 2 bases removed from V and 5 bases from J, the gap between germline ends came to 11 bases. This CDR3 has 14 amino acids. The V gene's germline CDR1 is SGHRS and CDR2 YFSETQ. CDR3 loop: CASSFGGIDQPQHF. In nucleotides, the CDR3 is TGCGCCAGCAGCTTTGGTGGGATCGATCAGCCCCAGCATTTT.

This clone has just a few counts. This chain connects TRBV5-5 to TRBJ2-4; D call uncertain. This CDR3 has 15 amino acids. CDR1 is SGHKS and CDR2 is YYEKEE in the germline V gene (reference sequence). The V and J ends lost 4 bases and 0 bases respectively, with 11 bases between them. CDR3 in amino acids: CASSVGPVAKNIQYF. In nucleotides, the CDR3 is TGTGCCAGCAGCGTCGGGCCGGTAGCCAAAAACATTCAGTACTTC.

V is TRBV4-1 and J is TRBJ2-3, with D tentatively TRBD1 or TRBD2 (6 bases each). Germline lookup yields CDR1 MGHRA and CDR2 YSYEKL. Trimming stripped 4 bases from V and 4 bases from J, with 18 bases between. CDR3 length: 16 residues. The CDR3 DNA reads TGCGCCAGCAGCCGACTTGAGGGGGGTCCCGCAGATACGCAGTATTTT. Translation gives CASSRLEGGPADTQYF.

This clone showed up just a few times. The chain employs TRBV2 and TRBJ1-6; no clear D gene. Germline loops: CDR1 SNHLY, CDR2 FYNNEI. V dropped 6 bases and J dropped 3 bases, with 6 bases sitting between them. The CDR3 consists of 13 residues. Here the CDR3 reads CASRGNYNSPLHF. The CDR3 nucleotides are TGTGCCAGCAGGGGGAACTATAATTCACCCCTCCACTTT.

The CDR3: CASSAGTGNWAYEQYF. The CDR3 DNA is TGTGCCAGCAGCGCCGGGACAGGGAATTGGGCCTACGAGCAGTACTTC. The V call is TRBV5-5, the J call TRBJ2-7; 9 bases line up with TRBD1. Germline assignment: CDR1 SGHKS and CDR2 YYEKEE (reference sequence). Losses at the gene ends were 4 bases for V and 2 bases for J; bases not matched to a gene: 10. This CDR3 region has 16 residues. Variable domain in full (rest from reference TRBV5-5 and TRBJ2-7): DAGVTQSPTHLIKTRGQQVTLRCSPISGHKSVSWYQQVLGQGPQFIFQYYEKEERGRGNFPDRFSARQFPNYSSELNVNALLLGDSALYLCASSAGTGNWAYEQYFGPGTRLTVT.

This chain connects TRBV6-6 to TRBJ2-2; D possibly corresponds to TRBD1 (5 bases). The CDR3 covers 15 residues. Trimming left V 6 bases short and J 5 bases short, with 16 bases between. CDR1 MNHNY and CDR2 SVGAGI come from the germline V gene (reference sequence). The DNA for the CDR3 is TGTGCCAGCAGCCTACACCAGACAGAGACCGGGGAGCTGTTTTTT. The encoded protein is CASSLHQTETGELFF.

The chain carries TRBV7-9 and TRBJ2-7; 9 nucleotides agree with TRBD1. V lost 7 bases, J lost 5 bases, and 3 bases stayed unmatched. Germline V CDR1 and CDR2: SEHNR, FQNEAQ (reference sequence). The CDR3 totals 12 residues. The chain's CDR3 is CASTDRGHEQYF. The CDR3 DNA reads as TGTGCCAGCACGGACAGGGGCCACGAGCAGTACTTC.